What follows describes a single TCR beta chain. The data stem from a study of blood T cell repertoires in COVID-19. Under the authors' procedure: Amplification of reference gene primers was used by the study to estimate nucleated cell counts. TCRdb keeps only in-frame clones here, not all; method: immunoSEQ multiplex PCR. V, J and clone size reflect that table, while D and trimming were determined from the DNA. Of under 200,000 clones in the sample, over 80% were seen once. CDR3 length: 15 residues. CDR1 and CDR2 (germline): SGDLS, YYNGEE. Germline trimming cut 3 bases from V and 3 bases from J; bases unmatched to any gene: 4.

The specimen was peripheral blood. The chain is built from TRBV9 and TRBJ2-1; TRBD2 matches 9 bases. This clonotype was sampled from a woman aged 60-75 years with acute or convalescent COVID-19. The CDR3 DNA is TGTGCCAGCAGCGAAAGCGGGGGGAACTACAATGAGCAGTTCTTC. Protein: CASSESGGNYNEQFF.